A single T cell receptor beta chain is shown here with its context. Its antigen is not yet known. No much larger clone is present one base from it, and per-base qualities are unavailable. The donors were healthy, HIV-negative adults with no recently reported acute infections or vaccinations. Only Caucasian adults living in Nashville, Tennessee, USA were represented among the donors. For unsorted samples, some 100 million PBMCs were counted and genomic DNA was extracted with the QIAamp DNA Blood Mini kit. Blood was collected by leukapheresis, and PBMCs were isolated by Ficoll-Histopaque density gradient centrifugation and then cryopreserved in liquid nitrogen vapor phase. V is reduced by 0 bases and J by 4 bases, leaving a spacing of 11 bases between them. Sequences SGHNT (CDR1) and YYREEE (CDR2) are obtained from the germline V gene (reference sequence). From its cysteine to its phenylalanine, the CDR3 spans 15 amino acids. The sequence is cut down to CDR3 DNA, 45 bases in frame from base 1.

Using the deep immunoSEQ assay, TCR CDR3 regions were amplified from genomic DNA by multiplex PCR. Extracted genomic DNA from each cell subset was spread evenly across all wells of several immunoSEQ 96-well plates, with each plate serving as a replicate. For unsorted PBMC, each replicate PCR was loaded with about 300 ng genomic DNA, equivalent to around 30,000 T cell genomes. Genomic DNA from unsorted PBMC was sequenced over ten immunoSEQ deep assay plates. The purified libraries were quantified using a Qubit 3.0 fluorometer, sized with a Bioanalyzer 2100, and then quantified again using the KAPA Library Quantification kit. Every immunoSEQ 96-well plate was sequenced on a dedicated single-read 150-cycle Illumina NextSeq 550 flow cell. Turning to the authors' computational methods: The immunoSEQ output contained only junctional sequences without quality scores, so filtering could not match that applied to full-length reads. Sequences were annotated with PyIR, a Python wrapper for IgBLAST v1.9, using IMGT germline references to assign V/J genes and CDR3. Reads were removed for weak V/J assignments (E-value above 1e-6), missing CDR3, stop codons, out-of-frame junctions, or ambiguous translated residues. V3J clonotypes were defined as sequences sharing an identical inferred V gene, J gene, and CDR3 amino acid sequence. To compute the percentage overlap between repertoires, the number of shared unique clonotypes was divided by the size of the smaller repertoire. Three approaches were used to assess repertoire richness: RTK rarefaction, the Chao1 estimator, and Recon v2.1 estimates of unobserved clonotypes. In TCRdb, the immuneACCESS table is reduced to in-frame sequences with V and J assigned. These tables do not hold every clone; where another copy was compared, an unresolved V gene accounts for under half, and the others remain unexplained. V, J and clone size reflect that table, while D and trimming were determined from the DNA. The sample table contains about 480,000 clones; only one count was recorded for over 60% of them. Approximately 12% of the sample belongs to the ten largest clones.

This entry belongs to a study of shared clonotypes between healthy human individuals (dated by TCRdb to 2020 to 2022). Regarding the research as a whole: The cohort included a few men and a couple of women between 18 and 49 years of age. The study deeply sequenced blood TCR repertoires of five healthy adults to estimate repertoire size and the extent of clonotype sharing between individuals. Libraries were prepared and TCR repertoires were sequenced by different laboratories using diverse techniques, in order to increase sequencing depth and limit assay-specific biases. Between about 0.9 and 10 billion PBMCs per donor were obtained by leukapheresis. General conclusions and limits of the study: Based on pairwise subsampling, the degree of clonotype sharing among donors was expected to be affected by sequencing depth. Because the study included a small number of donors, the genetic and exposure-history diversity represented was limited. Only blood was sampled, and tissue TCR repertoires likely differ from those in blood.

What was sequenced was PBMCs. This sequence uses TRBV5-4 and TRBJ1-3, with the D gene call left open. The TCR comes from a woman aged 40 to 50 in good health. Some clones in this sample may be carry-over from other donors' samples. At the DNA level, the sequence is TGTGCCAGCAGCTTGGACAGCCGGTCGGGAAACACCATATATTTT. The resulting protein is CASSLDSRSGNTIYF.